One and the same sample provided the 5 T cell receptor beta chains below, sequenced in a study of T-cell memory formation after mild COVID-19. In TCRdb, the 5' RACE reads were re-called with MiXCR into one record per CDR3 protein. The sample includes approximately 400,000 distinct CDR3 sequences, roughly 24% of them seen just once. Sample: PBMCs or a T cell subset sorted from them (not recorded which). The receptors here all came from an adult woman who had mild COVID-19 (a few samples of this study predate the infection). Cell type and time point are not known.

The J gene is TRBJ2-7, the V gene TRBV4-1; 8 nucleotides match TRBD1. Per the germline V gene, CDR1 is MGHRA and CDR2 is YSYEKL. The CDR3 length is 15 residues. J was trimmed by 5 bases and V by 1 base; bases with no gene match: 7. As DNA, the CDR3 is TGCGCCAGCAGCCAAGGTCCTTCGACAGGGGACGAGCAGTACTTC. This gives the protein CASSQGPSTGDEQYF.

V is TRBV29-1 and J is TRBJ1-2; no reliable D call. Between the trimmed V and J ends, which lost 6 bases and 8 bases, there was a span of 16 bases. This CDR3 region has 12 residues. Germline assignment: CDR1 SQVTM and CDR2 ANQGSEA. The chain's CDR3 is CSVSRSSRGYTF. The CDR3, as DNA: TGCAGCGTATCGAGGTCTTCACGGGGCTACACCTTC.

The chain uses TRBV5-1 and TRBJ2-4; weak D call: TRBD2 (6 bases). Germline CDR1 and CDR2: SGHRS and YFSETQ. The CDR3 has 14 amino acids. Trimming took 4 bases from V and 0 from J, leaving 8 bases between them. The CDR3 coding sequence is TGCGCCAGCAGCATGGGACTAGCCAAAAACATTCAGTACTTC. Residues: CASSMGLAKNIQYF.

The rearrangement joins TRBV12-3 or TRBV12-4 to TRBJ1-1; 9 bases line up with TRBD1. Trimming took 8 bases from V and 5 from J; bases not matched to a gene: 9. This CDR3 is 14 amino acids long. The CDR3 protein is CASARQGVRTEAFF. As DNA, the CDR3 is TGTGCCAGCGCCCGACAGGGGGTAAGGACTGAAGCTTTCTTT.

This clonotype was recorded a few times. The rearrangement uses TRBV5-1 and TRBJ2-2; 10 bases match TRBD2. Germline V gives CDR1 SGHRS, CDR2 YFSETQ. V shed 7 bases, J shed 1 base, and the junction held 10 bases outside the gene matches. The CDR3 extends over 17 amino acids. CDR3 sequence (DNA): TGCGCCAGCGGGAAGGCTAGCGGGGGCCTGAACACCGGGGAGCTGTTTTTT. Translation gives CASGKASGGLNTGELFF.